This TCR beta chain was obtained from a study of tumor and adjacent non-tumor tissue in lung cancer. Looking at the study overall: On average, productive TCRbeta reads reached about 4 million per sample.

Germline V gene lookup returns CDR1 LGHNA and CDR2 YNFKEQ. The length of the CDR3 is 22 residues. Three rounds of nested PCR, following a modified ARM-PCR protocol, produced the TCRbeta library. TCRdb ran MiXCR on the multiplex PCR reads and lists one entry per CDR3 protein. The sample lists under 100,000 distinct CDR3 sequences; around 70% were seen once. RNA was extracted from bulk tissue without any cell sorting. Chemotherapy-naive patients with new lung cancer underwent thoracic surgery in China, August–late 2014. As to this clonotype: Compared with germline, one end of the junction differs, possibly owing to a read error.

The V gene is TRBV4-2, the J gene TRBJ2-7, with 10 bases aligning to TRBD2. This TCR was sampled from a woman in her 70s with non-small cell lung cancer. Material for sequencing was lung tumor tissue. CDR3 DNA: TGTACCAGCAGCCAAGTTTTCATCAGATTACTAGCGGGATTACCGACCTCCTACAAGCAGTACTTC. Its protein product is CTSSQVFIRLLAGLPTSYKQYF.